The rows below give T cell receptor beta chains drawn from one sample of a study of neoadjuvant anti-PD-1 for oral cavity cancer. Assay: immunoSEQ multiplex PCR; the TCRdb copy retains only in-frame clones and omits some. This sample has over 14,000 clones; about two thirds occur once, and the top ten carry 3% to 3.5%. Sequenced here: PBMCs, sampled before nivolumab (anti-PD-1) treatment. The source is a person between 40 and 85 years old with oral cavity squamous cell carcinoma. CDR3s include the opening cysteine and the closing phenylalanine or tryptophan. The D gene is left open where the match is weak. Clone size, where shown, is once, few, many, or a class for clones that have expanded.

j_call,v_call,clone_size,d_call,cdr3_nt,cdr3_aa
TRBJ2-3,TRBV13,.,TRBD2,TGTGCCAGCAGCTCTAGGACTAGCGGGGGGCGGGATACGCAGTATTTT,CASSSRTSGGRDTQYF
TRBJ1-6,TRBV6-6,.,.,TGTGCCAGCAGTTACTCGGAGGGGTCAGCTAATTCACCCCTCCACTTT,CASSYSEGSANSPLHF
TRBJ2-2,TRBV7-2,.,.,TGTGCCTCCCGGACCCAAGCCACCGGGGAGCTGTTTTTT,CASRTQATGELFF
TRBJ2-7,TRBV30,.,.,TGTGCCTGGAGTCTCCGACCGACACAAACCTACGAGCAGTACTTC,CAWSLRPTQTYEQYF
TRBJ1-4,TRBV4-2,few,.,TGTGCCAGCAGCCAAGCGAGGGGGGCGACTAATGAAAAACTGTTTTTT,CASSQARGATNEKLFF
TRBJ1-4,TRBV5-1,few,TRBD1,TGCGCCAGCAGCGTGGAACCACAGGGGGCGCTTCGGACTAATGAAAAACTGTTTTTT,CASSVEPQGALRTNEKLFF
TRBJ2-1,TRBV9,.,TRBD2,TGTGCCAGCAGCGTAGCTACGGCGGGACTAGCGGGGAGTAATGAGCAGTTCTTC,CASSVATAGLAGSNEQFF
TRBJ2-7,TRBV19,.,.,TGTGCCAGTAGTATTGTTGGATGCTACTTC,CASSIVGCYF
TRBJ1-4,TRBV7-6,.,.,TGTGCCAGCAGCGTCGGACGAGGAAATGAAAAACTGTTTTTT,CASSVGRGNEKLFF
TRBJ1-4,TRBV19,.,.,TGTGCCAGTAGTATAGCTCTCCCAAGCGGTCGGAATGAAAAACTGTTTTTT,CASSIALPSGRNEKLFF
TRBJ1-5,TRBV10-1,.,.,TGCGCCAGCCAAGAGGAGCATAGCAATCAGCCCCAGCATTTT,CASQEEHSNQPQHF
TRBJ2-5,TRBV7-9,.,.,TGTGCCAGCAGCTTCCTCCATCAGACCCAGTACTTC,CASSFLHQTQYF
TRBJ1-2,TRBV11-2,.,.,TGTGCCAGCAGCTTAATTAGGGGCGCAGGGGGCTACACCTTC,CASSLIRGAGGYTF
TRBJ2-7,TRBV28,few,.,TGTGCCAGCAGTTTAACCTACTACGAGCAGTACTTC,CASSLTYYEQYF
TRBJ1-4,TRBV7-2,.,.,TGTGCCAGCAGCCTGACAGAAATTAATGAAAAACTGTTTTTT,CASSLTEINEKLFF
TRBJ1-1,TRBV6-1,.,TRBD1,TGTGCCAGCAGTGAAGTTGGTCAGGGGGCGCGAACTGAAGCTTTCTTT,CASSEVGQGARTEAFF
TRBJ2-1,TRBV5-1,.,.,TGCGCCAGCAGGACCATCGGGATAAACAATGAGCAGTTCTTC,CASRTIGINNEQFF
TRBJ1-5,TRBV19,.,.,TGTGCCAGTATGCGGACAACAATGTATCAGCCCCAGCATTTT,CASMRTTMYQPQHF
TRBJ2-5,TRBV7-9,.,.,TGTGCCAGCAGCTTAGAACGGGGGCAAGAGACCCAGTACTTC,CASSLERGQETQYF
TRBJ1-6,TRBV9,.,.,TGTGCCAGCAGCACCAGGACGGGGAATTCACCCCTCCACTTT,CASSTRTGNSPLHF
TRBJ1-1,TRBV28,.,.,TGTGCCAGCAGCTTTAGTCAGGGTAACACTGAAGCTTTCTTT,CASSFSQGNTEAFF
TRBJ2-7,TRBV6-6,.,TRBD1,TGTGCCAGCAGTAATACCGGGACAGGGGGGAGTTACGAGCAGTACTTC,CASSNTGTGGSYEQYF
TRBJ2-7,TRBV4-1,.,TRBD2,TGCGCCAGCAGCCAAGTTTGGACTAGGGTACGGGAGCAGTACTTC,CASSQVWTRVREQYF
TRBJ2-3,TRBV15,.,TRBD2,TGTGCCACCAGAACTACTGCCGGGACTAGGGGATCGGGCACAGATACGCAGTATTTT,CATRTTAGTRGSGTDTQYF
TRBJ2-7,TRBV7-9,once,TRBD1,TGTGCCAGCAGCTGGTTTACAGGGGACGAGCAGTACTTC,CASSWFTGDEQYF
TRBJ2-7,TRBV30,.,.,TGTGCCTGGAGTGAACAGACAGTGGAAGTCTACGAGCAGTACTTC,CAWSEQTVEVYEQYF
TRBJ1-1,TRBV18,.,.,TGTGCCAGCTCACCACCGTTGGTGAACACTGAAGCTTTCTTT,CASSPPLVNTEAFF
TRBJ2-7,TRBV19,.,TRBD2,TGTGCCAGTAGTAAGGGACTAGCGGGAGAATCCTACGAGCAGTACTTC,CASSKGLAGESYEQYF
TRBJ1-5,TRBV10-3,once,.,TGTGCCATCAGTGAGTCAGGGGGGTCAAATCAGCCCCAGCATTTT,CAISESGGSNQPQHF
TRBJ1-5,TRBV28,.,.,TGTGCCAGCAGAAATGACAGAAGCAATCAGCCCCAGCATTTT,CASRNDRSNQPQHF
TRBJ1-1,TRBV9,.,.,TGTGCCAGCAGCGTAGGGGACCCAGGACGGAACACTGAAGCTTTCTTT,CASSVGDPGRNTEAFF
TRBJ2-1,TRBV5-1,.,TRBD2,TGCGCCAGCAGCTTGCCGCTAGCGGGATTCTACAATGAGCAGTTCTTC,CASSLPLAGFYNEQFF
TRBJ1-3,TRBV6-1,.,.,TGTGCCAGCAGCCAGGGGTTTCCTGGAAACACCATATATTTT,CASSQGFPGNTIYF
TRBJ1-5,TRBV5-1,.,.,TGCGCCAGCAGCTTAGGAAGCAATCAGCCCCAGCATTTT,CASSLGSNQPQHF
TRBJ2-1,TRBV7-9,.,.,TGTGCCAGCAGTTTGACCGGGAACCGGAATGAGCAGTTCTTC,CASSLTGNRNEQFF
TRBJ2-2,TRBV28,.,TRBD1,TGTGCCGGACGACAGGGGATGCTAGATAAGAACACCGGGGAGCTGTTTTTT,CAGRQGMLDKNTGELFF
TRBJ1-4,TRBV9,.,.,TGTGCCAGCAGCGCCACCGCGGGGGGAGCAACTAATGAAAAACTGTTTTTT,CASSATAGGATNEKLFF
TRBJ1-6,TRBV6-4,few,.,TGTGCCAGCAGCGAGGACAGTAGTAATTCACCCCTCCACTTT,CASSEDSSNSPLHF
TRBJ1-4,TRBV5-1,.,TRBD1,TGCGCCAGCAGCCCGGACAGGGAACTCGAAAAACTGTTTTTT,CASSPDRELEKLFF
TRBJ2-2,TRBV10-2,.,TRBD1,TGCGCCAGCAGCAAAGGGACAGGGGACACCGGGGAGCTGTTTTTT,CASSKGTGDTGELFF
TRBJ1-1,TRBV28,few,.,TGTGCCAGCAGGGGATATAGGGAAGCTTTCTTT,CASRGYREAFF
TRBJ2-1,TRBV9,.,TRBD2,TGTGCCAGCAGCTCGAAATCCCTAGCGGTCTACAATGAGCAGTTCTTC,CASSSKSLAVYNEQFF
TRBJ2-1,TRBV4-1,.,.,TGCGCCAGCAGCCAAGGCTTTGGGGCCTACAATGAGCAGTTCTTC,CASSQGFGAYNEQFF
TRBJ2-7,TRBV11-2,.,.,TGTGCCAGCAGCTTAGCCCTCCGTCCGCTAAGCTACGAGCAGTACTTC,CASSLALRPLSYEQYF
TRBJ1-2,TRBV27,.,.,TGTGCCAGCAGTTTATCCGGGGGGCCTAACTATGGCTACACCTTC,CASSLSGGPNYGYTF
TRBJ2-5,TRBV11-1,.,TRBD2,TGTGCCAGCAGCCAACTAGCGGGGGCCCAAGAGACCCAGTACTTC,CASSQLAGAQETQYF
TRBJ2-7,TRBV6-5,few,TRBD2,TGTGCCAGCAGTTACTCGGGGACTAGCGGGATGTACGAGCAGTACTTC,CASSYSGTSGMYEQYF
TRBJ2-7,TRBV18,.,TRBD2,TGTGCCAGCTCAAGAGGGACTAGGTTCGACGAGCAGTACTTC,CASSRGTRFDEQYF
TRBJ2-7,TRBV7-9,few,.,TGTGCCAGCAGCCTGGCAGGGGGGGACGAGCAGTACTTC,CASSLAGGDEQYF
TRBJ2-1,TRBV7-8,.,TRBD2,TGTGCCAGCAGCTCCTCCGTCAACAGCGGGGGGCAAAATGAGCAGTTCTTC,CASSSSVNSGGQNEQFF
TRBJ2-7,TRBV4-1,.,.,TGCGCCAGCAGCCGGTCAGTTCAGGGAAGTTACGAGCAGTACTTC,CASSRSVQGSYEQYF
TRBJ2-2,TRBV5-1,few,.,TGCGCCAGCAGCTTCGACACGAACACCGGGGAGCTGTTTTTT,CASSFDTNTGELFF
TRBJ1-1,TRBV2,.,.,TGTGCCAGTACCGGGCCCTCCGAAGACACTGAAGCTTTCTTT,CASTGPSEDTEAFF